This passage covers 16 T cell receptor beta chains from one sample sequenced in a study of T-cell memory formation after mild COVID-19. TCRdb processed the 5' RACE reads anew with MiXCR; each CDR3 protein has one entry. The sample has approximately 60,000 distinct CDR3 sequences; about a tenth are singletons. The source material was PBMCs or a T cell subset sorted from them (not recorded which). These TCRs come from a man aged 18 to 29 who had mild COVID-19 (a few samples of this study predate the infection). Cell type and time point are not known.

The chain recombines TRBV20-1 with TRBJ2-1; 7 bases line up with TRBD2. V lost 6 bases to trimming and J lost 2 bases; unmatched junction nucleotides: 10. CDR3 size: 15 residues. Per the germline V gene, CDR1 is DFQATT and CDR2 is SNEGSKA (reference sequence). Written as DNA, the CDR3 is TGCAGTGCAGAGATCGGGGGGACTACCTACAATGAGCAGTTCTTC. Translating gives CSAEIGGTTYNEQFF.

A few counts support this clonotype. The rearrangement uses TRBV29-1 and TRBJ2-1; the D gene could be TRBD1 or TRBD2 (5 bases each). This CDR3 contains 15 residues. V lost 7 bases and J lost 4, with 20 bases in between. CDR1 is SQVTM and CDR2 is ANQGSEA in the germline V gene. CDR3 amino acids: CSGAGTSLGYNEQFF. The CDR3 DNA reads TGCAGCGGGGCAGGGACGTCTCTTGGTTACAATGAGCAGTTCTTC.

In this sample, this clonotype turned up a few times. J is TRBJ1-1 and V is TRBV29-1; D might be TRBD1 (5 bases). V shed 4 bases and J shed 4 bases, with 10 bases lying between them. Germline assignment: CDR1 SQVTM and CDR2 ANQGSEA. The CDR3 covers 12 residues. The CDR3 DNA reads TGCAGCGTTGTCGTGAGGGGCACTGAAGCTTTCTTT. Amino acids: CSVVVRGTEAFF.

This chain connects TRBV7-2 to TRBJ2-7; 10 nucleotides align to TRBD1. The CDR3 is 15 residues long. CDR1 and CDR2 (germline): SGHTA, FQGNSA. The V gene end was trimmed by 1 base and the J gene end by 5 bases; junction bases not matched to a gene: 5. The CDR3 spells CASSLGGQGWNEQYV. The DNA for the CDR3 is TGTGCCAGCAGCTTAGGGGGACAGGGGTGGAACGAGCAGTACGTC.

The CDR3 spells CASSPTGTSAVTEQYF. Here the CDR3 DNA reads TGTGCCAGCTCACCGACCGGGACCAGCGCTGTCACCGAGCAGTACTTC. V is TRBV18 and J is TRBJ2-7; D is possibly TRBD1 or TRBD2 (5 bases each). Germline values: CDR1 KGHSH, CDR2 LQKENI. The germline V and J ends were trimmed by 3 bases and 6 bases, with 21 bases remaining between them. The CDR3 contains 16 residues.

This sequence joins TRBV9 and TRBJ2-5; D is unresolved. The CDR3 is 13 amino acids. Trimming removed 0 bases from V and 2 bases from J, with 5 bases in between. Germline lookup yields CDR1 SGDLS and CDR2 YYNGEE. The DNA for the CDR3 is TGTGCCAGCAGCGTAGACCATCAAGAGACCCAGTACTTC. This codes for CASSVDHQETQYF.

A few counts support this clonotype. The rearrangement uses TRBV6-5 and TRBJ1-1; D perhaps matches TRBD1 (5 bases). CDR3 length: 13 amino acids. Germline V gene lookup returns CDR1 MNHEY and CDR2 SVGAGI. V was cut by 5 bases and J by 7 bases, with 14 bases left in between. The CDR3 nucleotides read TGTGCCAGCAGTAGAACCGGGACCATTGAAGCTTTCTTT. Protein sequence: CASSRTGTIEAFF.

The chain employs TRBV28 and TRBJ2-7; the D gene is possibly TRBD2 (7 bases). Germline CDR1 MDHEN, CDR2 SYDVKM. CDR3 length: 18 amino acids. The CDR3 is CASSPVGGAAPSSYGQYV. CDR3 in DNA: TGTGCCAGCAGTCCCGTTGGGGGGGCCGCCCCGAGCTCCTACGGGCAGTACGTC.

This chain joins TRBV21-1 and TRBJ1-1; the table assigns TRBD1, which was not confirmed against the DNA. TRBV21-1 constitutes a pseudogene. The CDR3 is 14 amino acids. The CDR3 nucleotides are TGTGCCAGCAGCTTACAGGTTCGGGGGATTGAAGCTTTCTTT. Translated, it gives CASSLQVRGIEAFF.

The CDR3 loop is CASSRGTQYF. CDR3 DNA sequence: TGTGCCAGCAGCCGAGGGACCCAGTACTTC. The rearrangement uses TRBV3-1 and TRBJ2-5; D remains ambiguous. Trimming shortened V by 4 bases and J by 7 bases, and 4 bases separated the two germline ends. The CDR3 has 10 residues. CDR1 LGHDT and CDR2 YNNKEL come from the germline V gene (reference sequence).

This CDR3 reads CASSEQGGSQPQHF. In DNA, the CDR3 is TGTGCCAGCAGTGAACAGGGAGGGAGTCAGCCCCAGCATTTT. This chain connects TRBV2 to TRBJ1-5, with D tentatively TRBD1 (5 bases). Germline V gene lookup returns CDR1 SNHLY and CDR2 FYNNEI. The CDR3 totals 14 residues. Trimming left V 2 bases short and J 6 bases short, with 11 bases between.

The sample holds many counts of this clonotype. This chain links TRBV2 with TRBJ2-1; D is undetermined. The CDR3 has 11 residues. CDR1 SNHLY and CDR2 FYNNEI come from the germline V gene. The V end was cut by 6 bases, the J end by 4 bases, with 4 bases between. The CDR3 DNA sequence: TGTGCCAGCAGCCCTTACAATGAGCAGTTCTTC. Translation: CASSPYNEQFF.

V gene TRBV4-1 combines with J gene TRBJ2-3, with a possible D match to TRBD2 (6 bases). Per germline, CDR1 MGHRA and CDR2 YSYEKL. CDR3 size: 16 residues. V shed 0 bases and J shed 0 bases, with 10 bases lying between them. The CDR3, as DNA: TGCGCCAGCAGCCAAGAAGCGGGCCCTAGCACAGATACGCAGTATTTT. This gives the protein CASSQEAGPSTDTQYF.

Many counts were recorded for this clonotype. CDR3 coding DNA: TGTGCCAGCAGCTTGACAGGACCTCGGGAGCAGTACTTC. Translation gives CASSLTGPREQYF. The genes are TRBV7-2 and TRBJ2-7; perhaps TRBD1 as D (6 bases). CDR1 and CDR2 (germline): SGHTA, FQGNSA. Trimming cost V 3 bases and J 7 bases, with 13 bases left between them. The CDR3 runs 13 residues.

This chain connects TRBV20-1 to TRBJ2-5; D is uncertain. The CDR3 length is 14 residues. Germline V CDR1 and CDR2: DFQATT, SNEGSKA (reference sequence). V lost 0 bases to trimming and J lost 0 bases, with 8 bases between them. For the CDR3, the DNA is TGCAGTGCTAGAGAGGGTCTCCACCAAGAGACCCAGTACTTC. Its translation is CSAREGLHQETQYF.

The rearrangement links TRBV7-9 to TRBJ1-2, with a weak D call TRBD1 (5 bases). With 5 bases removed from V and 4 bases from J, the gap between germline ends came to 11 bases. Looked up from germline, CDR1 is SEHNR and CDR2 is FQNEAQ (reference sequence). The CDR3 consists of 13 residues. Here the CDR3 DNA reads TGTGCCAGCAGCCCAGATGACAGCTATGGCTACACCTTC. Residues: CASSPDDSYGYTF.